This entry lists 18 T cell receptor beta chains sequenced from one sample in a study of beta chain features in type 1 diabetes. Reverse transcription of all isolated RNA meant that expressed TCRB transcripts were sequenced. Generated by immunoSEQ multiplex PCR, the TCRdb table keeps only in-frame clones and is missing some. The table has roughly 170,000 clones, 10% to 15% seen once. What was sequenced was central memory CD4+ T cells from blood. These receptors were taken from a woman between 18 and 30 years old in good health.

In this sample, this clone turned up a few times. The chain has TRBV6-1 and TRBJ2-3, with TRBD2 matching over 13 bases. The CDR3 has 14 residues. Looked up from germline, CDR1 is MNHNS and CDR2 is SASEGT. With V trimmed by 8 bases and J by 8 bases, 7 bases remained unmatched. CDR3 protein: CASVSRLAGGTQYF. The CDR3 bases are TGTGCCAGCGTATCGAGACTAGCGGGAGGTACGCAGTATTTT.

This rearrangement joins TRBV25-1 to TRBJ1-4; TRBD1 matches 9 bases. Trimming removed 2 bases from V and 7 bases from J; junction bases left unmatched: 2. The germline V gene encodes CDR1 MGHDK and CDR2 SYGVNS. The CDR3 sequence is 14 residues long. The CDR3: CASSEATGGEKLFF. The DNA for the CDR3 is TGTGCCAGCAGTGAAGCGACAGGGGGTGAAAAACTGTTTTTT.

The V gene is TRBV9, the J gene TRBJ2-1; 7 nucleotides match TRBD1. After removal of 4 bases from V and 5 bases from J, the junction contained 9 bases not matched to a gene. This CDR3 has 15 amino acids. Germline V lookup: CDR1 SGDLS, CDR2 YYNGEE. CDR3 region: CASSPRQGQNNEQFF. The DNA for the CDR3 is TGTGCCAGCAGCCCCAGACAGGGACAAAACAATGAGCAGTTCTTC.

The chain carries TRBV2 and TRBJ2-7; D may be TRBD2 (6 bases). The CDR3 spans 15 residues. CDR1 and CDR2 (germline): SNHLY, FYNNEI. V lost 4 bases, J lost 4 bases, and 17 bases lay in between. As DNA, the CDR3 is TGTGCCAGCAGTGTTGAGAGTGGCGGGGATTACGAGCAGTACTTC. Protein product: CASSVESGGDYEQYF.

The V and J genes are TRBV7-9 and TRBJ2-2; 7 nucleotides align to TRBD2. CDR1 and CDR2 (germline): SEHNR, FQNEAQ (reference sequence). The V segment lost 5 bases and the J segment 7 bases; nucleotides outside the gene matches: 10. This CDR3 is built from 15 residues. The CDR3 loop reads CASSGRGGFVGELFF. The CDR3, as DNA: TGTGCCAGCAGCGGGAGGGGAGGATTCGTCGGGGAGCTGTTTTTT.

This clone has only a few counts. The chain employs TRBV29-1 and TRBJ1-2; 8 nucleotides align to TRBD1. V lost 5 bases to trimming and J lost 0 bases; unmatched junction nucleotides: 5. Germline V lookup: CDR1 SQVTM, CDR2 ANQGSEA. This CDR3 spans 14 amino acids. CDR3: CSVTMTGANYGYTF. As DNA, the CDR3 is TGCAGCGTTACCATGACAGGGGCTAACTATGGCTACACCTTC.

V and J are TRBV18 and TRBJ2-1, with D tentatively TRBD2 (5 bases). The CDR3 covers 15 residues. Trimming shortened V by 1 base and J by 7 bases, and 14 bases separated the two germline ends. Germline V lookup: CDR1 KGHSH, CDR2 LQKENI. The CDR3 protein is CASSPLEGPRNEQFF. CDR3 sequence (DNA): TGTGCCAGCTCACCACTCGAGGGCCCTCGGAATGAGCAGTTCTTC. The full variable domain, its missing parts supplied by reference TRBV18 and TRBJ2-1, is NAGVMQNPRHLVRRRGQEARLRCSPMKGHSHVYWYRQLPEEGLKFMVYLQKENIIDESGMPKERFSAEFPKEGPSILRIQQVVRGDSAAYFCASSPLEGPRNEQFFGPGTRLTVL.

V usage is TRBV9 and J usage is TRBJ2-5; D remains unclear. The CDR3 spans 12 residues. The germline CDR1 and CDR2 sequences are SGDLS and YYNGEE. The germline V and J ends were trimmed by 0 bases and 5 bases, with 5 bases remaining between them. Here the CDR3 reads CASSVDSETQYF. The CDR3 DNA sequence: TGTGCCAGCAGCGTAGATTCGGAGACCCAGTACTTC.

This clone was seen a few times. One end of the junction varies from germline; a read error may be responsible. The gene calls are TRBV29-1 and TRBJ2-5; a possible D gene is TRBD1 (5 bases). This CDR3 comprises 13 residues. CDR1 SQVTM and CDR2 ANQGSEA come from the germline V gene. CDR3 loop: CSAEGPGWETQYF. Here the CDR3 DNA reads TGCAGCGCTGAAGGGCCAGGGTGGGAGACCCAGTACTTC. Full variable domain (missing parts from reference TRBV29-1 and TRBJ2-5): SAVISQKPSRDICQRGTSLTIQCQVDSQVTMMFWYRQQPGQSLTLIATANQGSEATYESGFVIDKFPISRPNLTFSTLTVSNMSPEDSSIYLCSAEGPGWETQYFGPGTRLLVL.

The chain employs TRBV5-1 and TRBJ2-3; no firm D call. This CDR3 spans 14 amino acids. The germline V and J ends were trimmed by 2 bases and 5 bases, with 12 bases remaining between them. Germline assignment: CDR1 SGHRS and CDR2 YFSETQ. CDR3 sequence (DNA): TGCGCCAGCAGCTTAACTACTACACAAGATACGCAGTATTTT. Protein sequence: CASSLTTTQDTQYF.

This clone occurred a few times. The chain recombines TRBV21-1 with TRBJ2-6; the tabulated D call, TRBD2, remains unverified against the DNA. TRBV21-1 is a recognized pseudogene. CDR3 size: 20 residues. Here the CDR3 reads CASSKGASGHPSSGANVLTF. The CDR3 region has the DNA TGTGCCAGCAGCAAAGGGGCTAGCGGGCACCCATCCTCTGGGGCCAACGTCCTGACTTTC.

This chain connects TRBV28 to TRBJ2-7; 13 bases align to TRBD2. The CDR3 spans 14 residues. Germline V gives CDR1 MDHEN, CDR2 SYDVKM. The V gene end was trimmed by 8 bases and the J gene end by 7 bases; junction bases not matched to a gene: 8. Here the CDR3 reads CASSFQTSGREQYF. CDR3 bases: TGTGCCAGCTCCTTTCAGACTAGCGGGAGGGAGCAGTACTTC.

There are a few counts of this clone. This chain joins TRBV4-1 and TRBJ2-1; D might be TRBD1 (6 bases). The CDR3 extends over 17 amino acids. CDR1 and CDR2 from the germline V gene are MGHRA and YSYEKL. V was clipped by 4 bases and J by 0 bases, with 16 bases between them. The CDR3 DNA reads TGCGCCAGCAGCCTGGGCAAGTCAGGGGCCTCCTACAATGAGCAGTTCTTC. This translates into CASSLGKSGASYNEQFF.

This clone was counted a few times. This chain links TRBV9 with TRBJ2-7; 10 bases line up with TRBD2. V gave up 2 bases and J gave up 7 bases; unmatched junction bases: 6. This CDR3 contains 14 residues. From germline, CDR1 is SGDLS and CDR2 YYNGEE. The CDR3 spells CASSVTSGSVEQYF. The CDR3 DNA reads as TGTGCCAGCAGCGTGACTAGCGGGTCTGTAGAGCAGTACTTC.

The V gene is TRBV29-1, the J gene TRBJ2-7; unclear D gene. This CDR3 comprises 13 residues. V was shortened by 4 bases and J by 0 bases, with 10 bases between the two germline ends. CDR1 SQVTM and CDR2 ANQGSEA come from the germline V gene. CDR3 sequence (DNA): TGCAGCGTTGCCCGTACCAGCTCCTACGAGCAGTACTTC. It specifies CSVARTSSYEQYF.

A few counts support this clone. The gene calls are TRBV6-1 and TRBJ2-1; 10 bases match TRBD2. Trimming removed 10 bases from V and 4 bases from J; junction bases left unmatched: 1. The germline gives CDR1 MNHNS, CDR2 SASEGT. The CDR3 contains 12 residues. The CDR3, as DNA: TGTGCCACTAGCGGGAGATACAATGAGCAGTTCTTC. Amino acid sequence: CATSGRYNEQFF.

The genes are TRBV2 and TRBJ2-7; D not certain. There are 11 residues in the CDR3. Trimming removed 1 base at V and 10 bases at J, with 8 bases between. Germline CDR1 and CDR2: SNHLY and FYNNEI. The CDR3, as DNA: TGTGCCAGCAGTGAAGGGGCGAAACAGTACTTC. Translating it yields CASSEGAKQYF.

The sample holds a few counts of this clone. V and J are TRBV5-1 and TRBJ2-5; D ambiguous. Per the germline V gene, CDR1 is SGHRS and CDR2 is YFSETQ. The CDR3 contains 15 residues. V was trimmed by 0 bases and J by 3 bases, leaving 12 bases between them. The CDR3 here is CASSLGGRREETQYF. The CDR3 DNA reads TGCGCCAGCAGCTTGGGCGGCAGAAGAGAAGAGACCCAGTACTTC.